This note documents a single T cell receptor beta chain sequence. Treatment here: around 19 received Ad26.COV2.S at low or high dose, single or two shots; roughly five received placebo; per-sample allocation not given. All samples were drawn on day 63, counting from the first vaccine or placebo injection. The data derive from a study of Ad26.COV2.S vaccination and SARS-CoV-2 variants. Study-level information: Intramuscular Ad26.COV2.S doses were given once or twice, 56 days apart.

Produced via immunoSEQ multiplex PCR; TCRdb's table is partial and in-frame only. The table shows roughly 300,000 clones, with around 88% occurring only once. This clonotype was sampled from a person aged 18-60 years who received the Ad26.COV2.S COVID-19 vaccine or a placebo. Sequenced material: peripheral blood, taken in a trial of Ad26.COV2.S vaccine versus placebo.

As DNA, the CDR3 is TGTGCCAGCAGTGGGTTAGGGGACTATGGCTACACCTTC. It translates to CASSGLGDYGYTF. The J gene is TRBJ1-2, the V gene TRBV25-1, with D perhaps matching TRBD1 (5 bases). The germline V gene encodes CDR1 MGHDK and CDR2 SYGVNS. The CDR3 runs 13 residues. V was clipped by 4 bases and J by 3 bases, with 9 bases between them.